The T cell receptor (beta chain) under discussion was sequenced for a study of vaccination effects on CD4 cells after COVID-19. The overall study: Sampling occurred 16 days and one week pre-vaccination in two convalescent patients.

The data were produced by immunoSEQ multiplex PCR, yet TCRdb's version contains in-frame clones alone and is incomplete. The sample has fewer than 90,000 clones; 73% are singletons. The CDR3 sequence is 16 residues long. V lost 4 bases and J lost 2; bases outside the gene matches: 12. From germline, CDR1 is GTSNPN and CDR2 SVGIG (reference sequence). Antigen-specific CD4+ T cell clonotypes were called by their expansion after viral peptide-pool culture in ViraFEST. Following an approximately 11-day culture, CD4+ T cells were purified. Confirmation by PCR established that the person had SARS-CoV-2 infection between March and December 2020. Wells each received 2 million to 2.5 million PBMC, cultured with approximately 9 IU/ml IL-2 and 8.5 to 10 ug/ml peptides. The negative control culture condition consisted of an HIV-1 Nef peptide pool. Note on this clone: Its cognate antigen is unknown.

The sample in question was CD4+ T cells from PBMCs cultured with HIV peptides, obtained before COVID-19 vaccination. Subset meaning: HIV-1 Nef peptide pool negative control/reference culture. This receptor was identified in a human donor who had a prior SARS-CoV-2 infection. This rearrangement joins TRBV30 to TRBJ2-3; TRBD2 aligns across 7 bases. CDR3 loop: CAWNRWGGINTDTQYF. The CDR3 bases are TGTGCCTGGAATCGGTGGGGAGGGATTAACACAGATACGCAGTATTTT.